Reported below is one T cell receptor beta chain. The CDR3 runs to 12 residues. CDR1 and CDR2 (germline): MNHNY, SVGAGI (reference sequence). Trimming stripped 7 bases from V and 3 bases from J, with 9 bases between. TCRdb's copy holds only in-frame clones and misses some; the assay was immunoSEQ multiplex PCR. The sample carries approximately 130,000 clones, around nine tenths recorded once. The record originates from a study of T cell responses to AZD1222 COVID-19 vaccine. The chain is built from TRBV6-6 and TRBJ1-1; D is unclear. Sequencing used peripheral blood, obtained 28 days after the second dose of the MenACWY control vaccine. The clonotype was recovered from an adult who received the MenACWY meningococcal vaccine as a control. CDR3 residues: CASKARDTEAFF. The CDR3 coding sequence is TGTGCCAGCAAAGCGAGGGACACTGAAGCTTTCTTT.